What follows are 3 T cell receptor beta chains derived from one specimen sequenced in a study of shared clonotypes between healthy human individuals. TCRdb keeps only in-frame clones here, not all; method: immunoSEQ multiplex PCR. The table shows approximately 1,500,000 clones, with around 97% occurring only once. The specimen was naive CD4+ T cells sorted from blood. The subset is: CD45RA+ positively selected. These receptors originate from a man between 25 and 39 years old in good health.

The chain is built from TRBV10-1 and TRBJ2-7; D tentatively reads TRBD1 or TRBD2 (5 bases each). The CDR3 is 12 amino acids. CDR1 and CDR2 (germline): WNHNN, SYGVQD (reference sequence). V lost 8 bases, J lost 2 bases, and 10 bases lay in between. CDR3 nucleotides: TGCGCCAGCGGGACGGGACCCTACGAGCAGTACTTC. The encoded protein is CASGTGPYEQYF.

V gene TRBV7-9 combines with J gene TRBJ1-4; maybe TRBD1 (6 bases). Germline values: CDR1 SEHNR, CDR2 FQNEAQ (reference sequence). The ends were cut back, 3 bases at V and 3 bases at J, with 11 bases in the middle. The CDR3 contains 15 residues. CDR3 sequence reads: CASSLEGGPNEKLFF. The CDR3 DNA is TGTGCCAGCAGCTTGGAGGGGGGCCCTAATGAAAAACTGTTTTTT.

This chain joins TRBV7-2 and TRBJ2-1, with D maybe TRBD1 (6 bases). CDR1 and CDR2 (germline): SGHTA, FQGNSA. V lost 5 bases, J lost 3 bases, and 14 bases lay in between. This CDR3 region has 15 residues. CDR3 sequence: CASSRPQGDYNEQFF. The CDR3 bases are TGTGCCAGCAGCCGTCCACAGGGAGACTACAATGAGCAGTTCTTC.